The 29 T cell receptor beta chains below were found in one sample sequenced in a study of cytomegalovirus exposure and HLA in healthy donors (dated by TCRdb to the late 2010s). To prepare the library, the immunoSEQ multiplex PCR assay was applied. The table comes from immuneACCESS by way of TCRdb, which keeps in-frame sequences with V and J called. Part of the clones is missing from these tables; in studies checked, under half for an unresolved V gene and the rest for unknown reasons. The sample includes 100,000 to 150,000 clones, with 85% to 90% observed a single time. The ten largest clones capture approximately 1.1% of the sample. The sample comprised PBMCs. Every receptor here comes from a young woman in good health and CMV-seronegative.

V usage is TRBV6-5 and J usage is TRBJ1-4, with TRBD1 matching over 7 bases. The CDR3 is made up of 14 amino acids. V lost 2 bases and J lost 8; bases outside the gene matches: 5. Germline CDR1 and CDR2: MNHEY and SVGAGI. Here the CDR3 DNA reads TGTGCCAGCAGTTACACCAGGGGACAGGAAAAACTGTTTTTT. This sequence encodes CASSYTRGQEKLFF.

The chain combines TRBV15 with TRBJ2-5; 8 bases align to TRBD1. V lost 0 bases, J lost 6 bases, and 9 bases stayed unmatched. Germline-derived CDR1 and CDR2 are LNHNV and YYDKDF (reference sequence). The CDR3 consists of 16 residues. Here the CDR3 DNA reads TGTGCCACCAGCAGAGAGGCCCAGGGGGCTTCAAAGACCCAGTACTTC. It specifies CATSREAQGASKTQYF.

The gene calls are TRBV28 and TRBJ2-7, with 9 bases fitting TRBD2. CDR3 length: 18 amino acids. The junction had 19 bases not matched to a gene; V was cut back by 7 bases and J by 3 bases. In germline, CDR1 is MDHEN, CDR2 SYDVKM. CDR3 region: CASIRTQPTSGPRYEQYF. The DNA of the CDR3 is TGTGCCAGCATCCGGACCCAACCGACTAGCGGACCCCGCTACGAGCAGTACTTC.

The CDR3 DNA reads as TGCGCCAGCAGCTTGGTTCAGGACAACCAAGAGACCCAGTACTTC. As protein: CASSLVQDNQETQYF. This chain connects TRBV5-1 to TRBJ2-5, with D perhaps TRBD1 (5 bases). CDR1 and CDR2 from the germline V gene are SGHRS and YFSETQ. V lost 0 bases to trimming and J lost 0 bases, with 9 bases between them. The CDR3 is made up of 15 amino acids. The full variable domain, its missing parts supplied by reference TRBV5-1 and TRBJ2-5, is KAGVTQTPRYLIKTRGQQVTLSCSPISGHRSVSWYQQTPGQGLQFLFEYFSETQRNKGNFPGRFSGRQFSNSRSEMNVSTLELGDSALYLCASSLVQDNQETQYFGPGTRLLVL.

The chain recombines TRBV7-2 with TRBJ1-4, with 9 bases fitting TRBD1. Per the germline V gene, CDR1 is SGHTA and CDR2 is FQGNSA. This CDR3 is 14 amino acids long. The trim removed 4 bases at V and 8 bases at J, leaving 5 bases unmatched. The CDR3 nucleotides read TGTGCCAGCAGCTCCGGGACAGGGTACGAAAAACTGTTTTTT. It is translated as CASSSGTGYEKLFF.

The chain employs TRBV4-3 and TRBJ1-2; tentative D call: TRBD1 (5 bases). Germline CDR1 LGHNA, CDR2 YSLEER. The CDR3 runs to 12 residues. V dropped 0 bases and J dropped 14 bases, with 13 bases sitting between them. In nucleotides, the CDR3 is TGCGCCAGCAGCCAAGATACGGGGGTCAAGACCTTC. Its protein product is CASSQDTGVKTF.

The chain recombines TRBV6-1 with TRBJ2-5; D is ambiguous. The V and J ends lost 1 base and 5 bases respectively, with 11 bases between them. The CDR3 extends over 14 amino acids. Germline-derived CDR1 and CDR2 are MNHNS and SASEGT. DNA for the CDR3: TGTGCCAGCAGTGAAGGTATTTGGCAGGAGACCCAGTACTTC. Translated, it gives CASSEGIWQETQYF.

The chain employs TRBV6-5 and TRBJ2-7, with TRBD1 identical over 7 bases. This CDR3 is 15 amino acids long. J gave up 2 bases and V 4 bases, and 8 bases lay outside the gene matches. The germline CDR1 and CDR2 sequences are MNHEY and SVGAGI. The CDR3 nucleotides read TGTGCCAGCAGTTTTGACAGGGCCGTCCCCTACGAGCAGTACTTC. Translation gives CASSFDRAVPYEQYF.

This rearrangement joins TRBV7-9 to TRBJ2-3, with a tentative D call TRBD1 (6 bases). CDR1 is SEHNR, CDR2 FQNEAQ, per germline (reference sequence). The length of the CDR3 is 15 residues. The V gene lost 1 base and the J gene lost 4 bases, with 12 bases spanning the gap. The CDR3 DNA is TGTGCCAGCAGCTTAGGGACAGCCGCAGCAGATACGCAGTATTTT. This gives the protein CASSLGTAAADTQYF. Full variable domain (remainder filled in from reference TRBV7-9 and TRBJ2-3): DTGVSQNPRHKITKRGQNVTFRCDPISEHNRLYWYRQTLGQGPEFLTYFQNEAQLEKSRLLSDRFSAERPKGSFSTLEIQRTEQGDSAMYLCASSLGTAAADTQYFGPGTRLTVL.

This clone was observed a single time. CDR3 sequence (DNA): TGTGCCCGGGTTTACGAGCAGTACTTC. Translation: CARVYEQYF. The chain links TRBV30 to TRBJ2-7; D not resolved. This CDR3 region has 9 residues. Germline V gene lookup returns CDR1 GTSNPN and CDR2 SVGIG (reference sequence). With 8 bases removed from V and 4 bases from J, the gap between germline ends came to 6 bases. The variable domain in full, with the rest retrieved from reference TRBV30 and TRBJ2-7, is SQTIHQWPATLVQPVGSPLSLECTVEGTSNPNLYWYRQAAGRGLQLLFYSVGIGQISSEVPQNLSASRPQDRQFILSSKKLLLSDSGFYLCARVYEQYFGPGTRLTVT.

DNA for the CDR3: TGTGCCAGCAGCCATTACGGCTACGAGCAGTACTTC. Translation gives CASSHYGYEQYF. The rearrangement links TRBV11-3 to TRBJ2-7; D not certain. There are 12 residues in the CDR3. Germline CDR1 is SGHNT and CDR2 is YENEEA. Between the trimmed V and J ends, which lost 5 bases and 3 bases, there was a span of 8 bases.

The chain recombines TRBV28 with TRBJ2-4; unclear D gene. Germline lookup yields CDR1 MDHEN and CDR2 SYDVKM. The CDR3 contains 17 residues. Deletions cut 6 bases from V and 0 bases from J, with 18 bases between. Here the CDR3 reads CASSNEPSTIAKNIQYF. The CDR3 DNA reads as TGTGCCAGCAGCAACGAACCTTCTACTATAGCCAAAAACATTCAGTACTTC.

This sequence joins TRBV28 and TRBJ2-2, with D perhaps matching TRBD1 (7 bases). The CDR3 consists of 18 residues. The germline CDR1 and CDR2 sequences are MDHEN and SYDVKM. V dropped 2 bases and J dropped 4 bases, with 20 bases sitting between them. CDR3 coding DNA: TGTGCCAGCAGTTTAACTGTATTTGGCCAGGGGGGCACCGGGGAGCTGTTTTTT. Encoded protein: CASSLTVFGQGGTGELFF.

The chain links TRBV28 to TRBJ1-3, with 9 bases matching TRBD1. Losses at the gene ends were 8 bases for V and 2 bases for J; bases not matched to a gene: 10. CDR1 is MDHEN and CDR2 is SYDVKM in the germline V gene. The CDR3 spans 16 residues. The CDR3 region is CASEDPQGAPGNTIYF. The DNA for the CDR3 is TGTGCCAGCGAGGACCCACAGGGGGCACCTGGAAACACCATATATTTT.

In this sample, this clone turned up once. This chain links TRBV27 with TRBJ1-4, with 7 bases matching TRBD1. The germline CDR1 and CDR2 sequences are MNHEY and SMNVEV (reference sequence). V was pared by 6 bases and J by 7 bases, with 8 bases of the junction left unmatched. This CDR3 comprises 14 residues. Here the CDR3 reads CASSPGTEFEKLFF. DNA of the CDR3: TGTGCCAGCAGCCCCGGGACAGAATTTGAAAAACTGTTTTTT.

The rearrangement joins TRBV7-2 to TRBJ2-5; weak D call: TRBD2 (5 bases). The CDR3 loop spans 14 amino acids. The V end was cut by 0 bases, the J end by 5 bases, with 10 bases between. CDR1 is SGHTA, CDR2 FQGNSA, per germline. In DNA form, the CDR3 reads TGTGCCAGCAGCTTAGCGGCTAGCTACGAGACCCAGTACTTC. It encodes CASSLAASYETQYF. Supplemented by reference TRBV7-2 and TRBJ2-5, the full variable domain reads GAGVSQSPSNKVTEKGKDVELRCDPISGHTALYWYRQSLGQGLEFLIYFQGNSAPDKSGLPSDRFSAERTGGSVSTLTIQRTQQEDSAVYLCASSLAASYETQYFGPGTRLLVL.

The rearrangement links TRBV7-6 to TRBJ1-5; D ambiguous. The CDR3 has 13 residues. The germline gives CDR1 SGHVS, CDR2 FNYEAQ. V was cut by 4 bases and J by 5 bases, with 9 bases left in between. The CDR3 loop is CASSSRRDQPQHF. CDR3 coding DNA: TGTGCCAGCAGCTCCCGACGGGATCAGCCCCAGCATTTT.

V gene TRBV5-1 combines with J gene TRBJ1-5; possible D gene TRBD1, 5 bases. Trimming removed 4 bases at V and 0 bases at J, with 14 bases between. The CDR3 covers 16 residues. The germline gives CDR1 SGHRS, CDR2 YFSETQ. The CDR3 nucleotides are TGCGCCAGCAGCGAACAACCGGGGGATAGCAATCAGCCCCAGCATTTT. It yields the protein CASSEQPGDSNQPQHF.

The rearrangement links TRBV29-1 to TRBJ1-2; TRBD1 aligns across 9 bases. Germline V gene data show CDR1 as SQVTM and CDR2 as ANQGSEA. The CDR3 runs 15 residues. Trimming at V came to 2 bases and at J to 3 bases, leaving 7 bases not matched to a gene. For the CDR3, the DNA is TGCAGCGTTGAATTTGGACAGGGGAGGCACTATGGCTACACCTTC. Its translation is CSVEFGQGRHYGYTF.

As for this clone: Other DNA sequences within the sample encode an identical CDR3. The CDR3 DNA is TGCGCCAGCAGCCCTACTTTTGCAACTAATGAAAAACTGTTTTTT. Its translation is CASSPTFATNEKLFF. The V call is TRBV4-3, the J call TRBJ1-4; D ambiguous. Trimming shortened V by 4 bases and J by 0 bases, and 9 bases separated the two germline ends. Germline CDR1 reads LGHNA; CDR2 reads YSLEER. The CDR3 consists of 15 residues.

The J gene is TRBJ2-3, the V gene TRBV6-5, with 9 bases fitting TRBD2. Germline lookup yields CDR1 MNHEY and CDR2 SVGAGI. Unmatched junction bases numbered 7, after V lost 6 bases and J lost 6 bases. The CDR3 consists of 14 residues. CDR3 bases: TGTGCCAGCAGCATAGCGGGAGTACGGGATACGCAGTATTTT. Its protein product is CASSIAGVRDTQYF.

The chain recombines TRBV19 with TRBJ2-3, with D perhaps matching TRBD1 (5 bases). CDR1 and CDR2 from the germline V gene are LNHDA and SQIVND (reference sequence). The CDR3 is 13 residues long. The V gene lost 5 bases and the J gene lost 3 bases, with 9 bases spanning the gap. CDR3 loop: CASSPRQTDTQYF. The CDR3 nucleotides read TGTGCCAGTAGTCCGAGACAGACAGATACGCAGTATTTT.

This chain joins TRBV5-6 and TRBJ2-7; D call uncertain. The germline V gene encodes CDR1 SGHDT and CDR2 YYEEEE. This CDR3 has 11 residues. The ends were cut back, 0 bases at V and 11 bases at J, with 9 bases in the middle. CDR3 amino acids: CASSLGAREYF. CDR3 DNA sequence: TGTGCCAGCAGCTTGGGGGCGCGTGAGTACTTC.

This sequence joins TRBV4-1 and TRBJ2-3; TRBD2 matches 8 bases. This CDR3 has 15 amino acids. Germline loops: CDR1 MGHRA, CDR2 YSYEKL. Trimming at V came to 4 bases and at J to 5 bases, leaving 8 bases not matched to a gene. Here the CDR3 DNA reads TGCGCCAGCAGCCCAAGCGGGAGAATAGAAGATACGCAGTATTTT. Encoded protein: CASSPSGRIEDTQYF.

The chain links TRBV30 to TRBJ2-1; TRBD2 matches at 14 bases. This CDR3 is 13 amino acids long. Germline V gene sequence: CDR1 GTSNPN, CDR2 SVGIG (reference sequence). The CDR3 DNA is TGTGCGACGGGGACTAGCGGGAGAAGGGAGCAGTTCTTC. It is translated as CATGTSGRREQFF.

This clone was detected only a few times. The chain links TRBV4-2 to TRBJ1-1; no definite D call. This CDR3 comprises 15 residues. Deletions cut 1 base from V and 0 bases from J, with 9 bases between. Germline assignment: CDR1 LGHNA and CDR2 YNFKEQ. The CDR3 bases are TGTGCCAGCAGCCAAGGGTACGGGGTGAACACTGAAGCTTTCTTT. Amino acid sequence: CASSQGYGVNTEAFF.

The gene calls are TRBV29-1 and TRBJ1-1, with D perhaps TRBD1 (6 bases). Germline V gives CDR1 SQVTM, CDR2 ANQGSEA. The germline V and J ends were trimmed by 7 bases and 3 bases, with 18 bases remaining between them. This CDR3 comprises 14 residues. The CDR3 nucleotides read TGCAGCGCCGGCCGGGACAATCTAGACACTGAAGCTTTCTTT. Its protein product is CSAGRDNLDTEAFF.

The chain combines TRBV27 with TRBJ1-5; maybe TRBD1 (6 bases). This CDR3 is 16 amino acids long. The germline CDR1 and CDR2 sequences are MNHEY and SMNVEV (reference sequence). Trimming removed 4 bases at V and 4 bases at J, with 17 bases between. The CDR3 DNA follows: TGTGCCAGCAGTTCGACAGGTCCCAGAAGGAATCAGCCCCAGCATTTT. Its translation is CASSSTGPRRNQPQHF.

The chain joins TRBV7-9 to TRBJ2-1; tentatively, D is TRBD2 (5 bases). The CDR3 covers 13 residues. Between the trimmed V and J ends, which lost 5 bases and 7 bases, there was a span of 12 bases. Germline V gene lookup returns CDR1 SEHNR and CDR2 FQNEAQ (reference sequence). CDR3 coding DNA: TGTGCCAGCAGCACTAGTAACAGTAATGAGCAGTTCTTC. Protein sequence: CASSTSNSNEQFF.